What follows are 27 T cell receptor beta chains derived from one specimen sequenced in a study of CD8 T cells in Susac syndrome. Random-hexamer reverse transcription was applied to roughly 0.45 to 1 ug RNA. Each CDR3 protein gets one entry after TCRdb re-called the immunoSEQ multiplex PCR reads with MiXCR. The sample shows fewer than 150,000 distinct CDR3 sequences, about 93% of them seen only once. Sequencing used CD8+ T cells from PBMCs. Source of these receptors: a human donor in good health.

This sequence joins TRBV6-5 and TRBJ2-5; 9 bases are a match to TRBD1. Germline values: CDR1 MNHEY, CDR2 SVGAGI. V dropped 2 bases and J dropped 1; count of bases not matched to a gene: 5. This CDR3 comprises 16 residues. CDR3 protein: CASSYPGTGPQETQYF. The CDR3, as DNA: TGTGCCAGCAGTTACCCCGGGACAGGGCCCCAAGAGACCCAGTACTTC.

This rearrangement joins TRBV6-5 to TRBJ1-2; 8 bases line up with TRBD1. Unmatched junction bases numbered 7, after V lost 0 bases and J lost 7 bases. CDR3 length: 15 amino acids. Germline CDR1 and CDR2: MNHEY and SVGAGI. The CDR3: CASSYSVQGAGGYTF. The CDR3 DNA reads as TGTGCCAGCAGTTACTCGGTGCAGGGGGCTGGTGGCTACACCTTC.

This clonotype was recorded a few times. The chain employs TRBV29-1 and TRBJ1-5; D unclear. With 4 bases removed from V and 0 bases from J, the gap between germline ends came to 7 bases. Germline V gene sequence: CDR1 SQVTM, CDR2 ANQGSEA. This CDR3 contains 13 residues. The CDR3 here is CSVGQDSNQPQHF. In DNA, the CDR3 is TGCAGCGTTGGGCAGGATAGCAATCAGCCCCAGCATTTT.

The CDR3 nucleotides are TGTGCCAGCAGCTTGGACGGTTCGAACACTGAAGCTTTCTTT. Protein product: CASSLDGSNTEAFF. The rearrangement joins TRBV5-6 to TRBJ1-1, with no clear D. Trimming pared 0 bases from V and 1 base from J, leaving 7 bases between. This CDR3 has 14 residues. Germline assignment: CDR1 SGHDT and CDR2 YYEEEE.

This rearrangement joins TRBV5-1 to TRBJ2-7; D unresolved. There are 13 residues in the CDR3. Trimming pared 2 bases from V and 3 bases from J, leaving 9 bases between. Germline CDR1 reads SGHRS; CDR2 reads YFSETQ. The CDR3 loop is CASSFENLYEQYF. The CDR3 DNA sequence: TGCGCCAGCAGCTTCGAGAACCTCTACGAGCAGTACTTC.

The chain uses TRBV29-1 and TRBJ2-7; 7 bases map to TRBD1. The germline V gene encodes CDR1 SQVTM and CDR2 ANQGSEA. The V gene end was trimmed by 5 bases and the J gene end by 7 bases; junction bases not matched to a gene: 14. This CDR3 is 14 amino acids long. The DNA for the CDR3 is TGCAGCGTTATGACAGGGCCCCCCGGTGGTGAGCAGTACTTC. It is translated as CSVMTGPPGGEQYF.

Here the CDR3 reads CASSYGRGMNEQFF. The CDR3 region has the DNA TGTGCCAGCAGTTATGGCAGGGGGATGAATGAGCAGTTCTTC. The chain uses TRBV12-3 or TRBV12-4 and TRBJ2-1; 7 bases line up with TRBD1. The CDR3 loop spans 14 amino acids. The V segment lost 4 bases and the J segment 7 bases; nucleotides outside the gene matches: 7.

V gene TRBV20-1 combines with J gene TRBJ2-1; 11 bases agree with TRBD2. V lost 6 bases and J lost 10; bases outside the gene matches: 14. This CDR3 contains 15 residues. Germline CDR1 is DFQATT and CDR2 is SNEGSKA (reference sequence). The CDR3 bases are TGCAGTGCCGGGCCCTTAGCGGGAGGGCCTCACGAGCAGTTCTTC. It specifies CSAGPLAGGPHEQFF.

This chain's CDR3 is CASRREETQYF. DNA of the CDR3: TGTGCCAGCAGAAGAGAAGAGACCCAGTACTTC. The chain recombines TRBV27 with TRBJ2-5; D is unclear. The CDR3 consists of 11 residues. Deletions cut 6 bases from V and 3 bases from J, with 5 bases between. Germline V CDR1 and CDR2: MNHEY, SMNVEV (reference sequence).

The CDR3 DNA is TGTGCCAGCAGCTCCCTGGGGCAGGGGCAAGAGACCCAGTACTTC. Translating it yields CASSSLGQGQETQYF. The chain couples TRBV7-9 to TRBJ2-5; D perhaps matches TRBD1 (6 bases). The CDR3 totals 15 residues. With 4 bases removed from V and 2 bases from J, the gap between germline ends came to 14 bases. The germline V gene has CDR1 SEHNR and CDR2 FQNEAQ (reference sequence). Full variable domain (rest looked up from reference TRBV7-9 and TRBJ2-5): DTGVSQNPRHKITKRGQNVTFRCDPISEHNRLYWYRQTLGQGPEFLTYFQNEAQLEKSRLLSDRFSAERPKGSFSTLEIQRTEQGDSAMYLCASSSLGQGQETQYFGPGTRLLVL.

V usage is TRBV29-1 and J usage is TRBJ1-1; D gene ambiguous. The CDR3 length is 13 residues. Trimming left V 2 bases short and J 6 bases short, with 13 bases between. Germline assignment: CDR1 SQVTM and CDR2 ANQGSEA. The CDR3: CSVEIGFVSEAFF. The DNA of the CDR3 is TGCAGCGTTGAAATAGGGTTTGTCTCTGAAGCTTTCTTT.

This chain links TRBV7-9 with TRBJ2-1, with TRBD2 matching 9 bases. Germline loops: CDR1 SEHNR, CDR2 FQNEAQ (reference sequence). V dropped 2 bases and J dropped 7; count of bases not matched to a gene: 6. The CDR3 length is 15 residues. The CDR3 DNA reads TGTGCCAGCAGCTTAATTCTCCTAGCGGGGAATGAGCAGTTCTTC. Amino acids: CASSLILLAGNEQFF. Full variable domain (missing parts from reference TRBV7-9 and TRBJ2-1): DTGVSQNPRHKITKRGQNVTFRCDPISEHNRLYWYRQTLGQGPEFLTYFQNEAQLEKSRLLSDRFSAERPKGSFSTLEIQRTEQGDSAMYLCASSLILLAGNEQFFGPGTRLTVL.

This clonotype was seen only once. The CDR3 here is CASSLPLEGQETQYF. In DNA, the CDR3 is TGCGCCAGCAGCTTGCCTCTAGAGGGCCAAGAGACCCAGTACTTC. The rearrangement joins TRBV5-1 to TRBJ2-5, with D maybe TRBD2 (5 bases). Germline V gene lookup returns CDR1 SGHRS and CDR2 YFSETQ. Trimming cost V 1 base and J 1 base, with 11 bases left between them. The CDR3 loop spans 15 amino acids.

V and J are TRBV13 and TRBJ2-5; 10 bases agree with TRBD2. Germline V lookup: CDR1 PRHDT, CDR2 FYEKMQ (reference sequence). The junction had 7 bases not matched to a gene; V was cut back by 5 bases and J by 4 bases. This CDR3 spans 15 amino acids. Written as DNA, the CDR3 is TGTGCCAGCAGCCCAACTAGCGGGATGGGAGAGACCCAGTACTTC. This codes for CASSPTSGMGETQYF.

The rearrangement links TRBV27 to TRBJ2-7, with unresolved D. Germline CDR1 is MNHEY and CDR2 is SMNVEV (reference sequence). V lost 4 bases to trimming and J lost 6 bases, with 7 bases between them. The CDR3 loop spans 11 amino acids. CDR3 loop: CASSYGFEQYF. CDR3 nucleotides: TGTGCCAGCAGTTACGGCTTCGAGCAGTACTTC.

The chain employs TRBV30 and TRBJ2-7; 10 nucleotides align to TRBD1. With V trimmed by 1 base and J by 3 bases, 6 bases remained unmatched. The length of the CDR3 is 15 residues. The germline V gene encodes CDR1 GTSNPN and CDR2 SVGIG (reference sequence). CDR3 sequence: CAWSGDRGGGYEQYF. For the CDR3, the DNA is TGTGCCTGGAGTGGGGACAGGGGAGGAGGCTACGAGCAGTACTTC.

The chain has TRBV6-5 and TRBJ1-1; D might be TRBD1 (5 bases). Trimming removed 2 bases at V and 4 bases at J, with 5 bases between. Germline V CDR1 and CDR2: MNHEY, SVGAGI. This CDR3 has 12 amino acids. CDR3: CASSYGGTEAFF. The CDR3 nucleotides are TGTGCCAGCAGTTACGGGGGCACTGAAGCTTTCTTT.

CDR3 amino acids: CASSFPGVAGVEQYF. The CDR3, as DNA: TGTGCCAGCAGCTTTCCCGGAGTAGCGGGAGTCGAGCAGTACTTC. The chain is built from TRBV11-2 and TRBJ2-7, with TRBD2 matching 9 bases. V was clipped by 3 bases and J by 6 bases; unmatched bases: 9. Germline loops: CDR1 SGHAT, CDR2 FQNNGV. There are 15 residues in the CDR3.

This chain joins TRBV27 and TRBJ1-1; 7 nucleotides agree with TRBD1. Trimming took 2 bases from V and 5 from J; bases not matched to a gene: 11. Germline V gives CDR1 MNHEY, CDR2 SMNVEV (reference sequence). This CDR3 comprises 16 residues. The CDR3 bases are TGTGCCAGCAGTTTAACCCCGGCAGGGGGGGAAACTGAAGCTTTCTTT. Protein product: CASSLTPAGGETEAFF.

The rearrangement joins TRBV23-1 to TRBJ2-3; TRBD1 aligns across 8 bases. TRBV23-1 is known as an ORF, though its function is uncertain. The CDR3 contains 16 residues. J gave up 5 bases and V 3 bases, and 10 bases lay outside the gene matches. The DNA of the CDR3 is TGCGCCAGCAGTCAGGGGGACAGGCCCTTCGGAGATACGCAGTATTTT. This codes for CASSQGDRPFGDTQYF.

The chain couples TRBV2 to TRBJ2-5, with 9 nucleotides matching TRBD2. The CDR3 has 18 amino acids. V lost 5 bases and J lost 5; bases outside the gene matches: 18. Looked up from germline, CDR1 is SNHLY and CDR2 is FYNNEI. CDR3 protein: CASSTPKGIAGEGETQYF. The CDR3 DNA reads TGTGCCAGCAGTACCCCGAAGGGTATAGCGGGAGAAGGGGAGACCCAGTACTTC.

The genes are TRBV4-3 and TRBJ2-3, with D unresolved. Germline loops: CDR1 LGHNA, CDR2 YSLEER. Between the trimmed V and J ends, which lost 0 bases and 2 bases, there was a span of 6 bases. The CDR3 runs 14 residues. CDR3 sequence (DNA): TGCGCCAGCAGCCAAGATTGGACCACAGATACGCAGTATTTT. Translated, it gives CASSQDWTTDTQYF.

The rearrangement links TRBV7-2 to TRBJ2-1, with 8 bases matching TRBD1. The germline gives CDR1 SGHTA, CDR2 FQGNSA. V dropped 3 bases and J dropped 8; count of bases not matched to a gene: 6. The CDR3 has 14 residues. The CDR3 region is CASSFRTGFDEQFF. As DNA, the CDR3 is TGTGCCAGCAGCTTCCGGACAGGGTTCGATGAGCAGTTCTTC.

This chain links TRBV20-1 with TRBJ1-5; D not resolved. Trimming shortened V by 5 bases and J by 7 bases, and 9 bases separated the two germline ends. Looked up from germline, CDR1 is DFQATT and CDR2 is SNEGSKA (reference sequence). The CDR3 is 11 residues long. CDR3 in DNA: TGCAGTGCTGGTGTGGGGCAGCCCCAGCATTTT. Its protein is CSAGVGQPQHF.

Only a few counts were recorded for this clonotype. The chain combines TRBV7-9 with TRBJ2-5; D is uncertain. Germline V lookup: CDR1 SEHNR, CDR2 FQNEAQ (reference sequence). With 0 bases removed from V and 5 bases from J, the gap between germline ends came to 4 bases. The CDR3 length is 12 residues. CDR3 nucleotides: TGTGCCAGCAGCTTAGCGGGGGAGACCCAGTACTTC. It codes for CASSLAGETQYF.

The rearrangement links TRBV27 to TRBJ1-1; 10 bases line up with TRBD1. V lost 5 bases to trimming and J lost 1 base; unmatched junction nucleotides: 10. The CDR3 extends over 17 amino acids. Per germline, CDR1 MNHEY and CDR2 SMNVEV (reference sequence). CDR3 sequence: CASSPIGDRGWNTEAFF. CDR3 bases: TGTGCCAGCAGTCCTATAGGGGACAGGGGATGGAACACTGAAGCTTTCTTT.

This clonotype was observed a single time. The chain is built from TRBV9 and TRBJ2-1; D is perhaps TRBD1 (5 bases). Trimming removed 3 bases at V and 2 bases at J, with 6 bases between. CDR3 length equals 13 residues. The germline gives CDR1 SGDLS, CDR2 YYNGEE. The CDR3 DNA follows: TGTGCCAGCAGCGCAGGGACCTACAATGAGCAGTTCTTC. Translated: CASSAGTYNEQFF.